There are many counts of the clone carrying this T cell receptor (beta chain). This sample is part of a study of T-cell reconstitution after alpha-beta-depleted transplantation in children. Trimming took off 5 bases at V and 4 bases at J, with 6 bases between the two ends. CDR3 length: 12 residues. The germline V gene has CDR1 DFQATT and CDR2 SNEGSKA (reference sequence). Preparing the TCRbeta library involved the use of unique molecular identifiers. Using its own MiXCR run on the PCR reads, TCRdb lists one record per CDR3 protein. The table shows hundreds of thousands of distinct CDR3 sequences, with over 15% occurring only once.

The origin of this receptor is a human donor who donated a stem cell graft to a child with acute myeloid leukemia. The J gene is TRBJ1-6, the V gene TRBV20-1, with unresolved D. The input for sequencing was PBMCs from the stem cell graft donor, taken from the stem cell graft. The CDR3 region is CSASGYNSPLHF. The CDR3 region has the DNA TGCAGTGCTTCGGGGTATAATTCACCCCTCCACTTT.